Listed below are T cell receptor beta chains from one sample, sequenced in a study of T cells in localized non-small cell lung cancer. Sequencing was performed with immunoSEQ multiplex PCR; in TCRdb, only in-frame clones are kept and a portion is missing. The sample lists 12,000 or so clones, 65% to 85% occurring once. This material consisted of peripheral blood, taken before any cancer treatment. The receptors were gathered from a male donor at least 60 years old with stage I lung adenocarcinoma. Both conserved end residues are part of each CDR3. A D gene is named only where the DNA matches it firmly. A clone size is listed for some rows: how often the clone was seen (once, few, many), or a class if it is expanded.

D gene	V gene	clone size	J gene	CDR3 length	CDR3 DNA	CDR3 protein
TRBD1	TRBV2	NA	TRBJ2-7	13	TGTGCCAGTGCCGGGACAGGGACCTACGAGCAGTACTTC	CASAGTGTYEQYF
NA	TRBV7-7	NA	TRBJ2-5	16	TGTGCCAGCAGCAAAGGACAGCGACCGGAATTGGAGACCCAGTACTTC	CASSKGQRPELETQYF
TRBD2	TRBV7-8	NA	TRBJ2-4	17	TGTGCCAGCAGCTTAGATCGACTAGCGGGAAACAAAAACATTCAGTACTTC	CASSLDRLAGNKNIQYF
NA	TRBV18	NA	TRBJ1-1	13	TGTGCCAGCTCACCACAACAGGACACTGAAGCTTTCTTT	CASSPQQDTEAFF
TRBD2	TRBV7-2	few	TRBJ2-1	15	TGTGCCAGCAGCCGGGGGAGGGAGGCGTACAATGAGCAGTTCTTC	CASSRGREAYNEQFF
TRBD1	TRBV9	NA	TRBJ2-7	15	TGTGCCAGCAGCTCTGGCCGGACAGGGGGCTACGAGCAGTACTTC	CASSSGRTGGYEQYF
NA	TRBV4-3	NA	TRBJ2-7	15	TGCGCCAGCAGCCAAGCGGGGGATAGAAGCTACGAGCAGTACTTC	CASSQAGDRSYEQYF
TRBD1	TRBV18	NA	TRBJ1-3	19	TGTGCCAGCCACCTGGCGCGGGACAGACTTAAGAGCTCTGGAAACACCATATATTTT	CASHLARDRLKSSGNTIYF
NA	TRBV10-3	NA	TRBJ2-7	12	TGTGCCATCAGTGAGAGGTCCTACGAGCAGTACTTC	CAISERSYEQYF
NA	TRBV7-6	NA	TRBJ2-3	19	TGTGCCAGCAGCTTAAGGGCTGGTCCGGGCGGGGACCGCACAGATACGCAGTATTTT	CASSLRAGPGGDRTDTQYF
NA	TRBV6-6	NA	TRBJ1-3	14	TGTGCCAGCAGCTTCGCAACGACGGGAAACACCATATATTTT	CASSFATTGNTIYF
NA	TRBV7-9	NA	TRBJ2-1	12	TGTGCCAGCGTAACATTCTACAATGAGCAGTTCTTC	CASVTFYNEQFF
NA	TRBV6-1	NA	TRBJ2-4	14	TGTGCCAGCAGTGCGTGGCAGAGCAAAAACATTCAGTACTTC	CASSAWQSKNIQYF
NA	TRBV28	NA	TRBJ2-1	15	TGTGCCAGCAGTTTCAGGCAGACGGGTGACAATGAGCAGTTCTTC	CASSFRQTGDNEQFF
NA	TRBV5-4	NA	TRBJ2-4	16	TGTGCCAGCAGCTTACTCCCCGACAGGGCCAAAAACATTCAGTACTTC	CASSLLPDRAKNIQYF
TRBD1	TRBV5-8	NA	TRBJ2-7	15	TGTGCCAGCAGCTTAGACGGACAGGGCTACTACGAGCAGTACTTC	CASSLDGQGYYEQYF
TRBD1	TRBV28	NA	TRBJ2-7	13	TGTGCCAGCAAAAGGACAGGGACCTACGAGCAGTACTTC	CASKRTGTYEQYF
NA	TRBV7-8	NA	TRBJ1-4	16	TGTGCCAGCAGCTTAGCGCGGGTGGGCAGGGGTGGAAAACTGTTTTTT	CASSLARVGRGGKLFF
TRBD2	TRBV7-3	NA	TRBJ2-7	16	TGTGCCAGCAGCTTGGGGACTAGCGGGATCTCCTACGAGCAGTACTTC	CASSLGTSGISYEQYF
NA	TRBV10-3	NA	TRBJ1-6	16	TGTGCCATCAGCCCGATCGGAAGCTCCTATAATTCACCCCTCCACTTT	CAISPIGSSYNSPLHF
TRBD1	TRBV9	few	TRBJ1-4	16	TGTGCCAGCAGCGCCAGCCCGACAGGGGGCAGAGAAAAACTGTTTTTT	CASSASPTGGREKLFF
TRBD1	TRBV6-6	NA	TRBJ2-7	15	TGTGCCAGCATTGACGCCGGGACAGGGACCTACGAGCAGTACTTC	CASIDAGTGTYEQYF
NA	TRBV29-1	NA	TRBJ2-3	15	TGCAGCCAAACCAACAGGGAATTGGGCACAGATACGCAGTATTTT	CSQTNRELGTDTQYF
TRBD1	TRBV18	NA	TRBJ2-2	17	TGTGCCAGCTCACCAGGGATCGGGACAGGGACAGTCGGGGAGCTGTTTTTT	CASSPGIGTGTVGELFF
NA	TRBV5-1	NA	TRBJ1-1	13	TGCGCCAGCAGCCTCCGACAGTACACTGAAGCTTTCTTT	CASSLRQYTEAFF
TRBD2	TRBV7-8	NA	TRBJ2-7	17	TGTGCCAGCAGCCCAGGACTAGCGGGATTCCTAATGTTAGAGCAGTACTTC	CASSPGLAGFLMLEQYF
TRBD1	TRBV6-6	NA	TRBJ1-1	13	TGTGCCAGCAGTCCCTGGGGGGGAACAGGGGGTTTCTTT	CASSPWGGTGGFF
NA	TRBV5-1	NA	TRBJ2-1	13	TGCGCCAGCGGACGGGAAGCGGTGGGTGAGCAGTTCTTC	CASGREAVGEQFF
NA	TRBV10-3	NA	TRBJ2-7	12	TGTGCCACCTCCCCCGGGACCAACGAGCAGTACTTC	CATSPGTNEQYF
NA	TRBV28	NA	TRBJ1-5	13	TGTGCCAGCAGTTTATCTGGCAATCAGCCCCAGCATTTT	CASSLSGNQPQHF
TRBD2	TRBV29-1	NA	TRBJ2-3	15	TGCAGCGCCTCCGGACTAGCGGGACCCTCAGATACGCAGTATTTT	CSASGLAGPSDTQYF
NA	TRBV27	NA	TRBJ2-1	11	TGTGCCAGCAGTTTTAGAAGTGAGCAGTTCTTC	CASSFRSEQFF
NA	TRBV2	NA	TRBJ2-7	16	TGTGCCAGCAGTTTTTTTCTCGACGGGCAGGTCGACGAGCAGTACTTC	CASSFFLDGQVDEQYF
NA	TRBV19	NA	TRBJ2-3	15	TGTGCCAGTAGTATGTTGAGGACTTCCCCAGATACGCAGTATTTT	CASSMLRTSPDTQYF
NA	TRBV7-9	NA	TRBJ2-7	14	TGTGCCAGCAGCTTCCAGACGATATCTGGGGAGCAGTACTTC	CASSFQTISGEQYF
NA	TRBV11-2	NA	TRBJ1-3	14	TGTGCCAGCCGCGGGTTGGAATCTGGAAACACCATATATTTT	CASRGLESGNTIYF
NA	TRBV11-1	NA	TRBJ2-7	16	TGTGCCAGCAGCTTAGGCAGGGGCGGGAGCCGGGGCGAGCAGTACTTC	CASSLGRGGSRGEQYF
TRBD2	TRBV5-4	NA	TRBJ2-2	17	TGTGCCAGCACCCGGACTAGCGGGAGGCGGGGTACCGGGGAGCTGTTTTTT	CASTRTSGRRGTGELFF
TRBD2	TRBV7-9	NA	TRBJ2-1	13	TGTGCCAGCACCCCTAGCGGACACAATGAGCAGTTCTTC	CASTPSGHNEQFF
TRBD1	TRBV18	once	TRBJ1-1	16	TGTGCCAGCTCACGGCAGGGGGCAGGATCGGACACTGAAGCTTTCTTT	CASSRQGAGSDTEAFF
NA	TRBV28	NA	TRBJ1-3	13	TGTGCCAGCGGTGGGGGGGCTGGAAACACCATATATTTT	CASGGGAGNTIYF
NA	TRBV7-2	NA	TRBJ2-2	14	TGTGCCAGCAGCTTAATCGCGAACACCGGGGAGCTGTTTTTT	CASSLIANTGELFF
NA	TRBV7-8	NA	TRBJ2-5	18	TGTGCCAGCGGGGTTGGCATCTCCCGCAGGGTCCTCCAAGAGACCCAGTACTTC	CASGVGISRRVLQETQYF
NA	TRBV18	once	TRBJ2-3	14	TGTGCCAGCTCACCACCCTTCAGATCAGATACGCAGTATTTT	CASSPPFRSDTQYF
NA	TRBV4-2	NA	TRBJ2-6	17	TGTGCCAGCAGCCGCGGACCCGTCACGTCTGGGGCCAACGTCCTGACTTTC	CASSRGPVTSGANVLTF
TRBD2	TRBV5-4	NA	TRBJ2-2	16	TGTGCCAGCAGCCCGGGGACTAGCGGGATTCCCGGGGAGCTGTTTTTT	CASSPGTSGIPGELFF
NA	TRBV28	NA	TRBJ2-2	15	TGTGCCACCAGCACCGGCAGGGTAAACACCGGGGAGCTGTTTTTT	CATSTGRVNTGELFF
NA	TRBV28	NA	TRBJ2-7	16	TGTGCCAGCAGTTCCGCCCAAGGGAGTTTATTGTACGAGCAGTACTTC	CASSSAQGSLLYEQYF
NA	TRBV7-2	NA	TRBJ2-2	14	TGTGCCAGCAGCTTTTATCCGAACACCGGGGAGCTGTTTTTT	CASSFYPNTGELFF
NA	TRBV6-1	NA	TRBJ2-1	16	TGTGCCAGCAGTGAATGGCAGGCTCTCTCCTACAATGAGCAGTTCTTC	CASSEWQALSYNEQFF
NA	TRBV7-8	NA	TRBJ2-2	16	TGTGCCAGCCGACTCTCCGGGGCCTGGGACGCCGGGGAGCTGTTTTTT	CASRLSGAWDAGELFF
NA	TRBV28	NA	TRBJ2-3	14	TGTGCCAGCAGTTTATCTGGCACCGGGGGTACGCAGTATTTT	CASSLSGTGGTQYF
NA	TRBV18	once	TRBJ2-7	16	TGTGCCAGCTCACCCCGACGGCTCATGGGGGTAAACGAGCAGTACTTC	CASSPRRLMGVNEQYF